This T cell receptor (beta chain) was sequenced during a study of patients and donors after allogeneic stem cell transplantation. Germline loops: CDR1 LNHDA, CDR2 SQIVND (reference sequence). The CDR3 spans 18 residues. V lost 4 bases, J lost 6 bases, and 13 bases stayed unmatched. TCRdb ran MiXCR on the RT-PCR reads and lists one entry per CDR3 protein. There are about 40,000 distinct CDR3 sequences in the sample; about 31% occur only once, and about 78% lies in the top ten. The rearrangement joins TRBV19 to TRBJ2-2; 11 bases are shared with TRBD2. The TCR originated in a human donor who was either an allogeneic HSCT recipient or a stem cell or donor lymphocyte infusion donor (not recorded which). It is not recorded whose cells these are; they may come from a transplant donor. Sequencing was performed on blood, either unsorted or a sorted T cell fraction (not recorded which). The CDR3 here is CASSTFLTSGKSPGELFF. CDR3 DNA: TGTGCCAGTAGTACCTTCTTGACTAGCGGGAAGTCCCCCGGGGAGCTGTTTTTT.